This paragraph reports one TCR beta chain. The data belong to a study of T cells expressing NK-cell markers. About the study: The sequencing cohort of eight donors included seven HCMV-seropositive individuals and one seronegative individual.

The germline V gene has CDR1 SGHTA and CDR2 FQGNSA. This CDR3 is built from 15 residues. TCRdb re-called the 5' RACE reads, yielding one record per CDR3 amino acid sequence without DNA. Here the sample table reports 400,000 to 500,000 distinct CDR3 sequences. The receptor was derived from a woman aged 18 to 75 in good health. Specimen: blood T cells: a sorted CD56 or NKG2C T cell subset, CD4+ or CD8+ T cells, or bulk PBMC T cells (not recorded which). The J gene is TRBJ2-7, the V gene TRBV7-2; TCRdb indicates TRBD2, and absent DNA this call remains unverified. This CDR3 reads CASSLGTSGMWEQYF.